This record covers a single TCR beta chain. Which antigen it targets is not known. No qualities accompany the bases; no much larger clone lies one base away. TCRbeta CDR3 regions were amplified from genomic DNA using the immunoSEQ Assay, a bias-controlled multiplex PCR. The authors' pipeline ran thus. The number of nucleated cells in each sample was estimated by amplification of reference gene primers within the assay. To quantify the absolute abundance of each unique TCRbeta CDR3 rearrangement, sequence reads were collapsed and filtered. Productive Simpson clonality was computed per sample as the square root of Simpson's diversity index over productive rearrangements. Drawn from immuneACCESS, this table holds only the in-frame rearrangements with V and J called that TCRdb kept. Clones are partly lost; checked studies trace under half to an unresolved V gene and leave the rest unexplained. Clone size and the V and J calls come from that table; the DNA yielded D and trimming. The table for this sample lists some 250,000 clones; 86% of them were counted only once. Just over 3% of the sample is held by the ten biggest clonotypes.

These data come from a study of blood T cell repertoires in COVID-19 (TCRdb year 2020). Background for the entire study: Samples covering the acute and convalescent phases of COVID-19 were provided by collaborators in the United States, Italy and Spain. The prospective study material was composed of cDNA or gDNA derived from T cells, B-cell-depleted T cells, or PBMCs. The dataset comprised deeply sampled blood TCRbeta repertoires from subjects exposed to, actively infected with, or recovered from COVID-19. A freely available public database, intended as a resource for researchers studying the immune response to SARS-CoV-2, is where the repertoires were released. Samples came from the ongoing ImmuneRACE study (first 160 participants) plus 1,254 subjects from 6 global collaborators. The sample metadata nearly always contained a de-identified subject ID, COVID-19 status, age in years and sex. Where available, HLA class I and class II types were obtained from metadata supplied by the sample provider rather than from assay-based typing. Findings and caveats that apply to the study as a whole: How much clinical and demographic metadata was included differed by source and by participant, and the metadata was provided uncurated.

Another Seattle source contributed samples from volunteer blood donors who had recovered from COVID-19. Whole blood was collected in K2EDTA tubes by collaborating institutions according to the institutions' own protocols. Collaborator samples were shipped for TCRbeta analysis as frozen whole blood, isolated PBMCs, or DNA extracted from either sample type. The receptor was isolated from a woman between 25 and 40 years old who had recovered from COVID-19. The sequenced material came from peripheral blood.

CDR3 region: CASSYSVVPANEPLHF. The DNA reads as follows: TGTGCCAGCAGTTACTCGGTCGTACCCGCGAATGAGCCCCTCCACTTT. In this chain, TRBV6-5 is recombined with TRBJ1-6, with an unclear D gene assignment. According to the germline V gene, CDR1 reads MNHEY and CDR2 reads SVGAGI. V is pared back by 0 bases and J by 13 bases, with 19 bases lying between the germline termini. The CDR3 has 16 amino acids, counting the end cysteine and phenylalanine. The kept DNA is CDR3 alone, 48 bases in frame from the first base.